The 18 T cell receptor beta chains given below trace back to one sample, sequenced in a study of T cell repertoires in cytomegalovirus infection (dated by TCRdb to the late 2010s). TCRdb names Illumina HiSeq 1500 as the instrument used. TCRdb itself trimmed the public reads at Q25 with fastp, ran MiXCR and retained productive beta chains. Rows with one shared CDR3 protein collapse into an entry with the most common genes and DNA. Present in this sample are 740,000 or so distinct CDR3 sequences, approximately 34% of which were seen just once. The leading ten clones occupy 2.5% to 3.5% of the sample. The sequencing input was PBMCs. These receptor sequences come from a human donor in good health (CMV status not recorded). Some clones in this sample may be carry-over from other donors' samples.

V usage is TRBV5-5 and J usage is TRBJ1-5, with TRBD1 identical over 8 bases. This CDR3 contains 16 residues. V lost 2 bases to trimming and J lost 0 bases; unmatched junction nucleotides: 4. The germline V gene encodes CDR1 SGHKS and CDR2 YYEKEE (reference sequence). The CDR3 reads CASSFQGAASNQPQHF. CDR3 in DNA: TGTGCCAGCAGCTTCCAGGGGGCGGCTAGCAATCAGCCCCAGCATTTT. The entire variable domain, with the rest obtained from reference TRBV5-5 and TRBJ1-5, is as follows: DAGVTQSPTHLIKTRGQQVTLRCSPISGHKSVSWYQQVLGQGPQFIFQYYEKEERGRGNFPDRFSARQFPNYSSELNVNALLLGDSALYLCASSFQGAASNQPQHFGDGTRLSIL.

As to this clonotype: An end of the junction does not agree with germline; a read error may underlie this. The rearrangement links TRBV6-8 to TRBJ2-1, with no clear D. The CDR3 spans 16 residues. Germline V gives CDR1 MNHGY, CDR2 SAAAGT. CDR3 DNA sequence: TGTGCCAGCAGTTACTCGCAGATGTCATATTTCGGTGAGCTGTTCTTC. Amino acids: CASSYSQMSYFGELFF.

This rearrangement joins TRBV10-3 to TRBJ1-6; D is undetermined. Trimming removed 0 bases at V and 6 bases at J, with 21 bases between. CDR1 is ENHRY, CDR2 SYGVKD, per germline. This CDR3 region has 19 residues. The CDR3 nucleotides are TGTGCCATCAGTGAGTCGATCTTGGCGGGCGGTCAGCGTAATTCACCCCTCCACTTT. Its translation: CAISESILAGGQRNSPLHF.

This clonotype was counted a few times. The chain recombines TRBV9 with TRBJ1-1; D possibly corresponds to TRBD1 (5 bases). V was clipped by 2 bases and J by 1 base, with 12 bases between them. Germline lookup yields CDR1 SGDLS and CDR2 YYNGEE. This CDR3 has 15 amino acids. In nucleotides, the CDR3 is TGTGCCAGCAGCGTCGATGGGGGGGGGAACACTGAAGCTTTCTTT. Translating it yields CASSVDGGGNTEAFF. Supplemented by reference TRBV9 and TRBJ1-1, the full variable domain reads DSGVTQTPKHLITATGQRVTLRCSPRSGDLSVYWYQQSLDQGLQFLIQYYNGEERAKGNILERFSAQQFPDLHSELNLSSLELGDSALYFCASSVDGGGNTEAFFGQGTRLTVV.

The genes are TRBV10-3 and TRBJ1-1; perhaps TRBD1 as D (6 bases). The CDR3 consists of 15 residues. The V end was cut by 0 bases, the J end by 1 base, with 9 bases between. Germline CDR1 ENHRY, CDR2 SYGVKD. The CDR3 DNA reads as TGTGCCATCAGTGAGTCGGGGGCGGCGAACACTGAAGCTTTCTTT. Its protein is CAISESGAANTEAFF.

This clonotype came up many times. V gene TRBV6-5 combines with J gene TRBJ2-2, with a tentative D call TRBD2 (6 bases). Germline loops: CDR1 MNHEY, CDR2 SVGAGI. Trimming shortened V by 5 bases and J by 3 bases, and 19 bases separated the two germline ends. This CDR3 spans 17 amino acids. The CDR3 DNA sequence: TGTGCCAGCAGTCCCATTACCGGGAGAACGGACACCGGGGAGCTGTTTTTT. Translation gives CASSPITGRTDTGELFF.

This clonotype was seen more than once but under ten times. The J gene is TRBJ2-7, the V gene TRBV2, with D unclear. Trimming stripped 5 bases from V and 3 bases from J, with 11 bases between. The CDR3 extends over 13 amino acids. The V gene's germline CDR1 is SNHLY and CDR2 FYNNEI. In DNA, the CDR3 is TGTGCCAGCAGTTTTAACCAGTACTACGAGCAGTACTTC. Its translation: CASSFNQYYEQYF.

The table lists this clonotype with many counts. This chain uses TRBV6-1 with TRBJ2-7; D possibly uses TRBD1 or TRBD2 (5 bases each). CDR1 and CDR2 (germline): MNHNS, SASEGT. The V gene lost 0 bases and the J gene lost 5 bases, with 14 bases spanning the gap. The CDR3 runs 15 residues. CDR3 coding DNA: TGTGCCAGCAGTGAAGCGCAGGGAGCAGAGGACGAGCAGTACTTC. Its translation is CASSEAQGAEDEQYF.

The gene calls are TRBV28 and TRBJ2-3, with 13 bases matching TRBD2. Germline V gene lookup returns CDR1 MDHEN and CDR2 SYDVKM. The junction had 18 bases not matched to a gene; V was cut back by 6 bases and J by 0 bases. The CDR3 is 21 amino acids. CDR3 DNA: TGTGCCAGCAGCTCACCCCCCACTAGCGGGAGGGGCCGACTTAGCACAGATACGCAGTATTTT. Translated: CASSSPPTSGRGRLSTDTQYF.

This clonotype was seen ten or more times. V is TRBV12-3 or TRBV12-4 and J is TRBJ2-5; TRBD2 matches at 13 bases. This CDR3 is built from 19 residues. Trimming removed 3 bases from V and 5 bases from J; junction bases left unmatched: 15. CDR3 nucleotide sequence: TGTGCCAGCAGTTTTAGGGGACTAGCGGGATTCCTCAATAGGGAGACCCAGTACTTC. Translated, it gives CASSFRGLAGFLNRETQYF.

This clonotype came up once. V gene TRBV19 combines with J gene TRBJ2-7, with TRBD2 identical over 10 bases. The CDR3 is made up of 15 amino acids. Looked up from germline, CDR1 is LNHDA and CDR2 is SQIVND (reference sequence). V shed 8 bases and J 3 bases; nucleotides not matched to a gene: 10. The CDR3 sequence: CASAKLAGSHYEQYF. CDR3 coding DNA: TGTGCCAGTGCCAAACTAGCGGGAAGCCACTACGAGCAGTACTTC.

This clonotype was observed at least ten times. The CDR3 nucleotides read TGTGCCAGCAGTAGACAGGGTCCGGGAAACATTCAGTACTTC. Encoded protein: CASSRQGPGNIQYF. The chain joins TRBV6-4 to TRBJ2-4, with 7 bases aligning to TRBD1. Trimming took 5 bases from V and 6 from J; bases not matched to a gene: 7. The CDR3 is 14 amino acids. From germline, CDR1 is MRHNA and CDR2 SNTAGT.

This clonotype was counted between two and nine times. The chain carries TRBV18 and TRBJ1-1, with D perhaps matching TRBD1 (6 bases). Germline assignment: CDR1 KGHSH and CDR2 LQKENI. The germline V and J ends were trimmed by 2 bases and 0 bases, with 19 bases remaining between them. The CDR3 runs to 18 residues. The CDR3 loop reads CASSPNFVRGGLNTEAFF. CDR3 nucleotides: TGTGCCAGCTCACCAAATTTCGTCAGGGGCGGTTTGAACACTGAAGCTTTCTTT.

Concerning this clonotype itself: As the CDR3 is not closed by the conserved phenylalanine or tryptophan, this likely results from a read error. The chain uses TRBV5-1 and TRBJ1-2; D uncertain. Germline values: CDR1 SGHRS, CDR2 YFSETQ. This CDR3 is built from 14 residues. The germline V and J ends were trimmed by 4 bases and 2 bases, with 12 bases remaining between them. CDR3 in DNA: TGCGCCAGCAGCCCAGAAGTGGTAAACTATGGCTACACCTTA. Translating gives CASSPEVVNYGYTL.

The chain couples TRBV20-1 to TRBJ1-1; D is unclear. Germline V gene lookup returns CDR1 DFQATT and CDR2 SNEGSKA (reference sequence). Trimming removed 1 base from V and 2 bases from J, with 11 bases in between. The CDR3 is made up of 14 amino acids. DNA for the CDR3: TGCAGTGCTAGAGGGGTAGGGCTCAACACTGAAGCTTTCTTT. It codes for CSARGVGLNTEAFF.

This clonotype was counted between two and nine times. The J gene is TRBJ1-5, the V gene TRBV7-2; weak D call: TRBD1 (6 bases). The CDR3 runs 15 residues. The germline V gene encodes CDR1 SGHTA and CDR2 FQGNSA. Trimming removed 1 base from V and 7 bases from J, with 14 bases in between. CDR3 protein: CASSLVGGRGQPQHF. The CDR3 region has the DNA TGTGCCAGCAGCTTAGTTGGGGGCCGAGGGCAGCCCCAGCATTTT.

This rearrangement joins TRBV5-4 to TRBJ2-5; D might be TRBD2 (5 bases). CDR1 and CDR2 (germline): SGHNT, YYREEE (reference sequence). The CDR3 consists of 16 residues. Trimming removed 2 bases at V and 5 bases at J, with 19 bases between. The CDR3, as DNA: TGTGCCAGCAGCTTTTCAAGAGGCCTGGGAGTTGAGACCCAGTACTTC. It translates to CASSFSRGLGVETQYF.

This clonotype was seen repeatedly, ten times or more. The rearrangement joins TRBV28 to TRBJ1-2; D remains ambiguous. The V end lost 3 bases, the J end lost 2 bases, and 4 bases lay between the germline ends. The CDR3 is 12 residues long. Germline CDR1 MDHEN, CDR2 SYDVKM. Here the CDR3 reads CASSFINYGYTF. CDR3 DNA sequence: TGTGCCAGCAGTTTTATCAACTATGGCTACACCTTC.